The 23 T cell receptor beta chains in this list originate from one sample, sequenced in a study of response to subunit inactivated influenza vaccine. TCRdb redid the calling of the RT-PCR reads with MiXCR, one entry per CDR3 protein. The top ten hold roughly 10% of the sample, which has 550,000 to 600,000 distinct CDR3 sequences, about 10% seen once. This specimen was PBMCs from blood, taken on the day of vaccination. All receptors come from a man in his fifties who received an inactivated influenza vaccine.

The V and J genes are TRBV6-5 and TRBJ1-1; D remains unclear. This CDR3 spans 14 amino acids. Trimming took off 1 base at V and 7 bases at J, with 13 bases between the two ends. The V gene's germline CDR1 is MNHEY and CDR2 SVGAGI. The CDR3 DNA reads TGTGCCAGCAGTTACTTGGGGAAGGGATTTGAAGCTTTCTTT. Its protein product is CASSYLGKGFEAFF.

The table lists this clonotype with a few counts. The V call is TRBV4-2, the J call TRBJ1-6; D remains unclear. This CDR3 comprises 13 residues. Trimming pared 0 bases from V and 8 bases from J, leaving 5 bases between. Germline loops: CDR1 LGHNA, CDR2 YNFKEQ. CDR3 loop: CASSQEQHSPLHF. CDR3 sequence (DNA): TGTGCCAGCAGCCAAGAACAGCATTCACCCCTCCACTTT.

This clonotype has only a few counts. The rearrangement joins TRBV20-1 to TRBJ2-7; no clear D gene. V dropped 0 bases and J dropped 4 bases, with 22 bases sitting between them. There are 17 residues in the CDR3. Germline V gene data show CDR1 as DFQATT and CDR2 as SNEGSKA (reference sequence). CDR3 region: CSARDWGVAEIGYEQYF. In DNA form, the CDR3 reads TGCAGTGCTAGAGATTGGGGTGTGGCGGAGATCGGGTACGAGCAGTACTTC.

This clonotype was found a few times. The genes are TRBV30 and TRBJ1-6, with 7 bases fitting TRBD1. Germline loops: CDR1 GTSNPN, CDR2 SVGIG (reference sequence). The trim removed 4 bases at V and 7 bases at J, leaving 4 bases unmatched. This CDR3 has 13 residues. The CDR3 sequence: CAWTGQLNSPLHF. CDR3 nucleotide sequence: TGTGCCTGGACGGGACAGCTAAATTCACCCCTCCACTTT.

This clonotype was seen a handful of times. Here the CDR3 reads CASSSWRVNSYEQYF. In nucleotides, the CDR3 is TGTGCCAGCAGTTCGTGGAGGGTAAACTCCTACGAGCAGTACTTC. This chain joins TRBV6-2 or TRBV6-3 and TRBJ2-7, with TRBD2 as a possible D gene (6 bases). V lost 4 bases to trimming and J lost 0 bases, with 13 bases between them. Germline V lookup: CDR1 MNHEY, CDR2 SVGEGT. This CDR3 spans 15 amino acids.

There are a few counts of this clonotype. The CDR3 region has the DNA TGTGCCAGCAGCGTAGTTACTACTAGCACAGATACGCAGTATTTT. It translates to CASSVVTTSTDTQYF. The chain uses TRBV9 and TRBJ2-3; D is unclear. Trimming shortened V by 0 bases and J by 0 bases, and 8 bases separated the two germline ends. The CDR3 has 15 residues. Germline V gene data show CDR1 as SGDLS and CDR2 as YYNGEE.

This clonotype came up a few times. The J gene is TRBJ2-7, the V gene TRBV4-1; possible D gene TRBD2, 5 bases. CDR1 and CDR2 (germline): MGHRA, YSYEKL. The CDR3 consists of 14 residues. Trimming took 2 bases from V and 5 from J, leaving 13 bases between them. The CDR3 nucleotides are TGCGCCAGCAGCCAACTAGGCAGGCGGGACGAGCAGTACTTC. It translates to CASSQLGRRDEQYF.

This clonotype appeared many times. The J gene is TRBJ1-5, the V gene TRBV12-3 or TRBV12-4; D is unclear. The CDR3 is 12 residues long. Trimming removed 3 bases at V and 3 bases at J, with 3 bases between. DNA of the CDR3: TGTGCCAGCAGTTTCGCCAATCAGCCCCAGCATTTT. This sequence encodes CASSFANQPQHF.

This clonotype showed up just once. The missing conserved phenylalanine or tryptophan at the end of this CDR3 makes a read error likely. The CDR3 DNA reads as TGTGCCAGCAATCCGGGACCATACACCGGGGAGCTGTTTCTT. This encodes CASNPGPYTGELFL. The V gene is TRBV7-2, the J gene TRBJ2-2; D is possibly TRBD1 or TRBD2 (5 bases each). This CDR3 has 14 residues. V was cut by 7 bases and J by 3 bases, with 12 bases left in between. The germline gives CDR1 SGHTA, CDR2 FQGNSA.

The rearrangement uses TRBV6-5 and TRBJ2-3, with 8 nucleotides matching TRBD1. The CDR3 is made up of 18 amino acids. The junction had 10 bases not matched to a gene; V was cut back by 0 bases and J by 2 bases. Germline values: CDR1 MNHEY, CDR2 SVGAGI. The CDR3 spells CASSYSSPWDRPTDTQYF. Here the CDR3 DNA reads TGTGCCAGCAGTTACTCGAGCCCTTGGGACAGGCCCACAGATACGCAGTATTTT.

This clonotype appeared a few times. The chain has TRBV3-1 and TRBJ1-4; 7 bases align to TRBD1. Trimming removed 4 bases from V and 5 bases from J; junction bases left unmatched: 7. The CDR3 is made up of 15 amino acids. CDR1 LGHDT and CDR2 YNNKEL come from the germline V gene (reference sequence). The DNA of the CDR3 is TGTGCCAGCAGCCGATGGGACAGAAAGAATGAAAAACTGTTTTTT. This sequence encodes CASSRWDRKNEKLFF.

This chain links TRBV5-1 with TRBJ2-3; maybe TRBD2 (6 bases). Germline loops: CDR1 SGHRS, CDR2 YFSETQ. The CDR3 runs 14 residues. Trimming cost V 2 bases and J 2 bases, with 9 bases left between them. CDR3 sequence reads: CASSFVGLTDTQYF. The CDR3 bases are TGCGCCAGCAGCTTCGTGGGACTCACAGATACGCAGTATTTT. Together with reference TRBV5-1 and TRBJ2-3, the CDR3 gives the full variable domain: KAGVTQTPRYLIKTRGQQVTLSCSPISGHRSVSWYQQTPGQGLQFLFEYFSETQRNKGNFPGRFSGRQFSNSRSEMNVSTLELGDSALYLCASSFVGLTDTQYFGPGTRLTVL.

The J gene is TRBJ2-7, the V gene TRBV4-3, with 12 bases that match TRBD1. Germline V CDR1 and CDR2: LGHNA, YSLEER. This CDR3 is 16 amino acids long. Trimming took 0 bases from V and 5 from J; bases not matched to a gene: 5. The CDR3: CASSQDFGTGGHEQYF. The DNA of the CDR3 is TGCGCCAGCAGCCAAGATTTCGGGACAGGGGGCCACGAGCAGTACTTC.

The sample holds a few counts of this clonotype. The chain uses TRBV4-3 and TRBJ1-1; TRBD1 might be the D (5 bases). CDR3 size: 15 residues. The V gene's germline CDR1 is LGHNA and CDR2 YSLEER. The germline V and J ends were trimmed by 4 bases and 5 bases, with 17 bases remaining between them. The CDR3 DNA is TGCGCCAGCAGCCGCGGCATGGGGCAGCGGACTGAAGCTTTCTTT. Amino acids: CASSRGMGQRTEAFF.

The chain links TRBV29-1 to TRBJ2-7; TRBD2 agrees at 8 bases. The V and J ends lost 4 bases and 2 bases, in that order; junction bases with no gene match: 7. Germline loops: CDR1 SQVTM, CDR2 ANQGSEA. This CDR3 comprises 14 residues. In nucleotides, the CDR3 is TGCAGCGTTGCCGGGACTAGAGGGCCCTACGAGCAGTACTTC. It is translated as CSVAGTRGPYEQYF.

This clonotype came up many times. This sequence joins TRBV7-6 and TRBJ2-7, with 9 bases identical to TRBD2. Germline V gene lookup returns CDR1 SGHVS and CDR2 FNYEAQ. The CDR3 totals 14 residues. V dropped 7 bases and J dropped 2; count of bases not matched to a gene: 6. The CDR3 sequence is CASTPLAGPYEQYF. The DNA of the CDR3 is TGTGCCAGCACCCCTCTAGCGGGGCCCTACGAGCAGTACTTC.

This rearrangement joins TRBV9 to TRBJ2-3, with D possibly called TRBD1 or TRBD2 (5 bases each). This CDR3 has 13 amino acids. V lost 4 bases and J 5 bases, leaving 11 bases between the germline ends. CDR1 and CDR2 (germline): SGDLS, YYNGEE. The CDR3, as DNA: TGTGCCAGCAGCTCTGGGACGCTAGATACGCAGTATTTT. This encodes CASSSGTLDTQYF.

This clonotype was counted ten times or more. The chain has TRBV5-1 and TRBJ2-5; D not resolved. CDR1 SGHRS and CDR2 YFSETQ come from the germline V gene. This CDR3 has 14 amino acids. V was clipped by 4 bases and J by 3 bases, with 13 bases between them. In DNA form, the CDR3 reads TGCGCCAGCAGCACCTGGGATGCCAAAGAGACCCAGTACTTC. Protein product: CASSTWDAKETQYF.

This clonotype was seen a handful of times. V and J are TRBV7-2 and TRBJ2-7, with D possibly being TRBD1 or TRBD2 (5 bases each). The ends were cut back, 5 bases at V and 3 bases at J, with 14 bases in the middle. CDR1 SGHTA and CDR2 FQGNSA come from the germline V gene. The CDR3 runs to 14 residues. CDR3 bases: TGTGCCAGCAGCCTTTCTGGGGGATACTACGAGCAGTACTTC. Translating gives CASSLSGGYYEQYF.

Many counts were recorded for this clonotype. The chain links TRBV4-3 to TRBJ2-5; perhaps TRBD1 as D (5 bases). CDR1 is LGHNA and CDR2 is YSLEER in the germline V gene. The CDR3 spans 14 residues. V dropped 0 bases and J dropped 4 bases, with 9 bases sitting between them. CDR3: CASSQETETETQYF. In nucleotides, the CDR3 is TGCGCCAGCAGCCAAGAGACAGAAACAGAGACCCAGTACTTC.

This clonotype turned up a few times. The J gene is TRBJ2-3, the V gene TRBV20-1; 13 nucleotides align to TRBD2. This CDR3 is built from 16 residues. The germline V gene has CDR1 DFQATT and CDR2 SNEGSKA (reference sequence). V lost 3 bases, J lost 9 bases, and 12 bases stayed unmatched. CDR3 loop: CSASGPGLAGKGTQYF. The CDR3 nucleotides read TGCAGTGCTAGCGGCCCGGGACTAGCGGGGAAGGGAACGCAGTATTTT.

The DNA of the CDR3 is TGTGCCAGCAGCGTAGTTGCAAAGAGGACCGGGGAGCTGTTTTTT. Translation: CASSVVAKRTGELFF. The V and J genes are TRBV9 and TRBJ2-2, with unresolved D. The CDR3 runs 15 residues. V was shortened by 0 bases and J by 5 bases, with 11 bases between the two germline ends. CDR1 SGDLS and CDR2 YYNGEE come from the germline V gene.

This clonotype was counted a few times. V and J are TRBV28 and TRBJ2-7, with D perhaps assigned TRBD1 or TRBD2 (5 bases each). From germline, CDR1 is MDHEN and CDR2 SYDVKM. V was trimmed by 8 bases and J by 7 bases, leaving 12 bases between them. This CDR3 is built from 11 residues. The CDR3 DNA reads as TGTGCCAGCGGCAGGGAGTTGGAGCAGTACTTC. Protein product: CASGRELEQYF.